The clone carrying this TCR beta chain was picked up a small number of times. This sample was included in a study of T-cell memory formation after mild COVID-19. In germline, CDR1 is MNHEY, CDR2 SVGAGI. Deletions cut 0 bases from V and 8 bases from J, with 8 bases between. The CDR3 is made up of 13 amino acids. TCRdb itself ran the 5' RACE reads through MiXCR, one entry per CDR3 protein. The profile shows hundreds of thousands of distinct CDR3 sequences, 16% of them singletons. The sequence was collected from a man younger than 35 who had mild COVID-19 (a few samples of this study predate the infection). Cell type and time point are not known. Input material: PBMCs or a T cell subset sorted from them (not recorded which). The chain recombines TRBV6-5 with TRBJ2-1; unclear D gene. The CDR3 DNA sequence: TGTGCCAGCAGTTACTCGAGTGGAGATGAGCAGTTCTTC. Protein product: CASSYSSGDEQFF.